This T cell receptor beta chain was identified during a study of T cell changes during pregnancy in multiple sclerosis. Germline-derived CDR1 and CDR2 are SGHRS and YFSETQ. The CDR3 sequence is 16 residues long. V lost 6 bases and J 5 bases, leaving 21 bases between the germline ends. Using immunoSEQ multiplex PCR, the repertoire was profiled, and TCRdb retains in-frame clones only, with some absent. The table shows approximately 88,000 clones, with 90% to 95% occurring only once. The source material was peripheral blood, sampled in the first trimester of pregnancy. The TCR comes from a female donor with multiple sclerosis, enrolled in a pregnancy study. The gene calls are TRBV5-1 and TRBJ2-1; D gene unclear. CDR3 in DNA: TGCGCCAGCACCCTGAGTGTTCGCGGATTGGACAATGAGCAGTTCTTC. Its protein is CASTLSVRGLDNEQFF.